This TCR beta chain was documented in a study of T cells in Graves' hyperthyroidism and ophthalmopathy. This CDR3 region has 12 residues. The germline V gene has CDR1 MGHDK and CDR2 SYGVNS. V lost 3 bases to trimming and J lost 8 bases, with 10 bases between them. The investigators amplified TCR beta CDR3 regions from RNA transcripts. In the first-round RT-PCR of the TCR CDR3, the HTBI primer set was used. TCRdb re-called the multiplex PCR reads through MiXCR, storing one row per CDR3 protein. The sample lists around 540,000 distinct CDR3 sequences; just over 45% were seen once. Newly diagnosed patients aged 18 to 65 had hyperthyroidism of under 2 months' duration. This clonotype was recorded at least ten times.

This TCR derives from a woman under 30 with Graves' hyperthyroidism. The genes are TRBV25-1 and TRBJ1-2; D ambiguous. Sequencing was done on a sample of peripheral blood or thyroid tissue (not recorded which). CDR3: CASSDPPHGYTF. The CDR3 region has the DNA TGTGCCAGCAGTGACCCCCCACACGGCTACACCTTC.